The 2 T cell receptor beta chains below all came from one sample that was sequenced in a study of early T cells in non-severe SARS-CoV-2 infection. A single record per CDR3 protein comes from TCRdb applying MiXCR to the 5' RACE reads. The table shows roughly 120,000 distinct CDR3 sequences, with 10% to 15% occurring only once. The material sequenced was whole blood, taken at baseline. Every receptor here comes from an adult who was a healthcare worker with PCR-confirmed SARS-CoV-2 infection or an uninfected control (not recorded which).

The V call is TRBV30, the J call TRBJ2-1; TRBD2 agrees at 7 bases. This CDR3 region has 13 residues. Germline V gene data show CDR1 as GTSNPN and CDR2 as SVGIG (reference sequence). The junction had 4 bases not matched to a gene; V was cut back by 2 bases and J by 6 bases. Written as DNA, the CDR3 is TGTGCCTGGAGTATTGGGGAGGGCAATGAGCAGTTCTTC. Translating gives CAWSIGEGNEQFF.

V gene TRBV18 combines with J gene TRBJ2-7; the D is unclear. V was clipped by 2 bases and J by 1 base, with 12 bases between them. There are 15 residues in the CDR3. Germline V gives CDR1 KGHSH, CDR2 LQKENI. In DNA, the CDR3 is TGTGCCAGCTCACCAGTAGGGTCTGGGTCCTACGAGCAGTACTTC. Amino acid sequence: CASSPVGSGSYEQYF.